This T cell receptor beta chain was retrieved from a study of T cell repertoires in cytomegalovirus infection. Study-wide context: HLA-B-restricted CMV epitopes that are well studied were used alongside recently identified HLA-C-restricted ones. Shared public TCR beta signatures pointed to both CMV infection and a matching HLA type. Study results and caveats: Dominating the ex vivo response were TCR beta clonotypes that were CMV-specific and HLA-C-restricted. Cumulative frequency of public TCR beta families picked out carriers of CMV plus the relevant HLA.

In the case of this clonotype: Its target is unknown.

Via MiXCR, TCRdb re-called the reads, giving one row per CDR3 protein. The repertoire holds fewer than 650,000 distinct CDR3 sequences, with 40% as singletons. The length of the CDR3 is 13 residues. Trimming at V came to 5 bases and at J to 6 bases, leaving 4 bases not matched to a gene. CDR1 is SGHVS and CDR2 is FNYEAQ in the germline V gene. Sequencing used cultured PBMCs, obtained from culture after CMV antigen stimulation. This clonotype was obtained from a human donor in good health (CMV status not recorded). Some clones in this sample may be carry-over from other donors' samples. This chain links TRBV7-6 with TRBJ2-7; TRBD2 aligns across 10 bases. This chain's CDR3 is CASSLGLAAEQYF. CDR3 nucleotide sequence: TGTGCCAGCAGCCTAGGACTAGCGGCCGAGCAGTACTTC.